The T cell receptor (beta chain) under discussion was sequenced for a study of T cell changes during pregnancy in multiple sclerosis. The germline V gene has CDR1 MNHNS and CDR2 SASEGT. The CDR3 length is 12 residues. Trimming stripped 7 bases from V and 4 bases from J, with 10 bases between. Measured with immunoSEQ multiplex PCR; TCRdb has only the in-frame clones, and not every one. The sample yields around 35,000 clones, nearly 95% seen once. This clonotype was obtained from a female donor in good health, enrolled as a control in a pregnancy study. The chain joins TRBV6-1 to TRBJ2-5; D is ambiguous. The source was CD4+ T cells from peripheral blood mononuclear cells, collected in the third trimester of pregnancy. CDR3 sequence: CASKAIPETQYF. DNA for the CDR3: TGTGCCAGCAAAGCTATACCAGAGACCCAGTACTTC.